Sequencing of this TCR beta chain was carried out in a study of vaccination effects on CD4 cells after COVID-19. CD4+ T cells specific for antigen were expanded with viral peptide pools by the ViraFEST assay before sequencing. At the end of about 9 days of culture, CD4+ T cells were isolated. Vaccine recipients lacked prior SARS-CoV-2 infection and had negative nucleocapsid antibodies. IL-2 medium supplanted half the medium on days 3 and 7. Regarding this clone: Its antigen is still unknown.

Findings and limits, study-wide: By a late point after vaccination, infection- and vaccine-induced clones had shrunk markedly through clonal contraction.

This CDR3 spans 15 amino acids. In germline, CDR1 is SGDLS, CDR2 YYNGEE. The V and J ends lost 2 bases and 7 bases, in that order; junction bases with no gene match: 6. This table comes from immunoSEQ multiplex PCR, and its TCRdb copy is limited to in-frame clones, with some not included. The data hold more than 40,000 clones, with about two thirds observed a single time. The receptor was derived from a human donor who received a COVID-19 vaccine. This rearrangement joins TRBV9 to TRBJ1-4; 9 bases agree with TRBD1. Sequenced material: CD4+ T cells from PBMCs cultured with HCoV-OC43 spike peptides, taken before COVID-19 vaccination. Subset in this sample: HCoV-OC43 spike overlapping peptide pool stimulation. The CDR3 protein is CASSVEQGASEKLFF. Written as DNA, the CDR3 is TGTGCCAGCAGCGTCGAACAGGGGGCTAGTGAAAAACTGTTTTTT.